The sample holds many counts of the clone carrying this T cell receptor beta chain. The record originates from a study of Graves' ophthalmopathy and Graves' hyperthyroidism. Study overall: At initial diagnosis, peripheral blood was obtained, and this preceded any treatment.

Germline CDR1 reads DFQATT; CDR2 reads SNEGSKA (reference sequence). The V end was cut by 6 bases, the J end by 2 bases, with 22 bases between. CDR3 length: 16 residues. Clinical symptoms, serum thyroxine, TRAb, thyroid ultrasound and orbital computed tomography formed the basis of diagnosis. TCR beta CDR3 amplification used RNA transcripts. HTBI-primed RT-PCR formed the first round, and a multiplex PCR formed the second. MiXCR, run by TCRdb on the multiplex PCR reads, gives a single entry per CDR3 protein. The sample includes 680,000 or so distinct CDR3 sequences, approximately 22% seen only once; the top ten take approximately 6.9%.

Sequencing was performed on peripheral blood. The clonotype comes from a woman in her late teens or twenties with stable Graves' hyperthyroidism. Some clones in this sample may be carry-over from other donors' samples. The genes are TRBV20-1 and TRBJ1-2; D perhaps matches TRBD1 (5 bases). The CDR3 coding sequence is TGCAGTGCGGGCGGCAGCCCAAGGAGGGGAAACTATGGCTACACCTTC. It codes for CSAGGSPRRGNYGYTF.